This T cell receptor (beta chain) came from a study of blood T cell repertoires in COVID-19. Clones were read by immunoSEQ multiplex PCR, and TCRdb kept only the in-frame ones, dropping some. The sample carries fewer than 700,000 clones, roughly 89% recorded once. V shed 4 bases and J shed 11 bases, with 11 bases lying between them. There are 11 residues in the CDR3. V and J are TRBV12-3 or TRBV12-4 and TRBJ1-1; D may be TRBD1 (6 bases). The material sequenced was peripheral blood. This sequence originates from a woman aged 45-60 years with COVID-19, enrolled during active disease. CDR3 DNA: TGTGCCAGCAGTTATCACAGGGCCGCTTTCTTT. It encodes CASSYHRAAFF.